The 3 T cell receptor beta chains given below trace back to one sample, sequenced in a study of T cell responses to AZD1222 COVID-19 vaccine. The protocol was immunoSEQ multiplex PCR, while the TCRdb copy is restricted to in-frame clones and leaves out a portion. The sample includes approximately 120,000 clones, 75% to 90% of them seen just once. Sequenced material: peripheral blood, taken on day 0 of MenACWY control vaccination. The receptors were sampled from an adult in good health.

This chain joins TRBV5-1 and TRBJ2-7; 15 bases match TRBD2. Looked up from germline, CDR1 is SGHRS and CDR2 is YFSETQ. Unmatched junction bases numbered 3, after V lost 2 bases and J lost 6 bases. This CDR3 spans 15 amino acids. The CDR3 region is CASSFGLAGGLEQYF. CDR3 sequence (DNA): TGCGCCAGCAGCTTTGGACTAGCGGGGGGGCTCGAGCAGTACTTC.

This clone was found once. This same CDR3 is encoded by further DNA sequences in the sample. The chain uses TRBV5-1 and TRBJ2-3, with TRBD2 identical over 8 bases. Germline CDR1 SGHRS, CDR2 YFSETQ. The CDR3 consists of 14 residues. V trimming: 2 bases; J trimming: 3 bases; junction bases outside the gene matches: 2. CDR3 amino acids: CASSLGLATDTQYF. CDR3 sequence (DNA): TGCGCCAGCAGCTTAGGACTAGCTACAGATACGCAGTATTTT.

The genes are TRBV5-1 and TRBJ2-3, with unresolved D. CDR1 and CDR2 from the germline V gene are SGHRS and YFSETQ. V lost 9 bases and J 3 bases, leaving 14 bases between the germline ends. CDR3 length: 13 residues. In DNA, the CDR3 is TGCGCCACCCACTCGGGTCCGACAGATACGCAGTATTTT. Residues: CATHSGPTDTQYF.